Included here is one T cell receptor (beta chain) sequence, with context. Its antigen is as yet unknown. Germline V gene lookup returns CDR1 KGHSH and CDR2 LQKENI. The V gene end was trimmed by 5 bases and the J gene end by 6 bases; junction bases not matched to a gene: 14. This CDR3 has 16 residues. The data stem from a study of shared clonotypes between healthy human individuals. Study-wide context: Each donor had three CD4 naive, three CD4 memory, two CD8 naive and one CD8 memory plate.

Sequenced by immunoSEQ multiplex PCR; TCRdb stores in-frame clones only, minus some. The sample lists millions of clones; around nine tenths were seen once. Points from the study as a whole: The four-donor shared clonotypes exceeded non-shared clonotypes in generation probability, with non-shared ones scoring lower.

J is TRBJ2-3 and V is TRBV18, with TRBD2 identical over 7 bases. The sequencing sample was made of naive CD4+ T cells sorted from blood. Subset described: CD45RA+ positively selected. This clonotype was sampled from a man between 18 and 29 years old in good health. This CDR3 reads CASSNTAGVAGDTQYF. The CDR3 nucleotides read TGTGCCAGCTCAAACACGGCGGGGGTGGCTGGCGATACGCAGTATTTT.